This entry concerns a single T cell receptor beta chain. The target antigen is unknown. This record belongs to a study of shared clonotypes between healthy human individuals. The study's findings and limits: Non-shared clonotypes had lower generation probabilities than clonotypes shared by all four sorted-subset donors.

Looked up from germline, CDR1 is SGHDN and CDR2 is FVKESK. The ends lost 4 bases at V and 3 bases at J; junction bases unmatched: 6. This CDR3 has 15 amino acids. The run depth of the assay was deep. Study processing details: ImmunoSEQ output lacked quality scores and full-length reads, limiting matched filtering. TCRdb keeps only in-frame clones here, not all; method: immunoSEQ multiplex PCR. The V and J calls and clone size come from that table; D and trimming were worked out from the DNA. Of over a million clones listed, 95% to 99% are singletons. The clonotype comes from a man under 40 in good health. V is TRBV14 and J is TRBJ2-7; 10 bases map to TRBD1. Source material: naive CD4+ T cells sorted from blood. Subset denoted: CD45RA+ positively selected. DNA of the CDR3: TGTGCCAGCAGCCCGCCGGGGACAGGGGTCTACGAGCAGTACTTC. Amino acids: CASSPPGTGVYEQYF.